Given below is one T cell receptor beta chain in context. In its sample, this clone was seen once. Its antigen is currently not known. No base quality values were provided; no much bigger clone lies one nucleotide off. The data stem from a study of technical replicates of blood from a handful of donors (dated by TCRdb to the late 2010s). Trimming removed 5 bases from V and 5 bases from J; the gene matches leave 3 bases unexplained. From the cysteine up to the phenylalanine, the CDR3 has a length of 13 residues. The kept DNA is CDR3 alone, 39 bases in frame from the first base. The germline V gene sets CDR1 to WSHSY and CDR2 to SAAADI. Library prep was done by the immunoSEQ multiplex PCR assay. The source is immuneACCESS, and TCRdb retained only in-frame sequences with V and J called. Part of the clones is not carried over; for the studies checked, unresolved V genes explain less than half of this, and the remainder is unexplained. The sample data list about 89,000 clones, and around 96% of these were observed just once. The ten largest clones represent around 0.22% of the sample.

Here the chain combines TRBV10-2 and TRBJ1-5; 7 central nucleotides agree with TRBD1. The TCR was taken from a human donor in good health. Specimen: T cells isolated from PBMCs. The nucleotide sequence reads as follows: TGCGCCAGCAGTTCAGGGGGAGATCAGCCCCAGCATTTT. Translated, this gives CASSSGGDQPQHF.